The present entry profiles one T cell receptor beta chain with its context. Its antigen is not known. A read error may account for a junction end that differs from germline. The germline CDR1 and CDR2 sequences are ENHRY and SYGVKD. The CDR3 has 17 amino acids. Patients suffered from locally advanced or metastatic urothelial carcinoma. This record comes from a study of PD-L1 blockade in urothelial cancer. Study-wide points: Below-median pretreatment blood TCR clonality was a predictor of better survival.

The assay was immunoSEQ multiplex PCR, and TCRdb's table has in-frame clones only and misses some. The repertoire consists of tens of thousands of clones, with 84% occurring once and the leading ten covering roughly a tenth. V usage is TRBV10-3 and J usage is TRBJ2-1, with 9 nucleotides matching TRBD1. This TCR came from a man between 65 and 80 years old with urothelial cancer. The sequences come from PBMCs, collected around atezolizumab (anti-PD-L1) treatment. CDR3 nucleotide sequence: TGTGCCATCAGTGAGGCTCGTACGGGACAGGGACGAAATGAACAGTTCTTC. This gives the protein CAISEARTGQGRNEQFF.